This T cell receptor (beta chain) was sequenced during a study of tissue T cells after allogeneic stem cell transplantation. Study overall: Pathologist review favored tissue samples showing histologically apparent lymphocytes.

The CDR3 has 15 residues. The trim removed 1 base at V and 7 bases at J, leaving 6 bases unmatched. Germline CDR1 SGDLS, CDR2 YYNGEE. Survey-depth TCRbeta CDR3 sequencing reported V/J genes and productive frequencies. TCRdb's copy holds only in-frame clones and misses some; the assay was immunoSEQ multiplex PCR. The sample lists about 5,800 clones; roughly 62% were seen once. Comparators were a few non-transplant cancer patients without known GI disease. Points from the study as a whole: Anatomically similar tissues had similar TCR repertoires within each patient.

Comments on this clone: Its antigen remains unknown.

The input for sequencing was tissue from the jejunum, taken at autopsy. This chain links TRBV9 with TRBJ1-4; 8 nucleotides align to TRBD1. The clonotype comes from a male donor aged 60 or older with lung cancer. In DNA form, the CDR3 reads TGTGCCAGCAGCGTACAGGGGGCGACGGGTGAAAAACTGTTTTTT. It codes for CASSVQGATGEKLFF.